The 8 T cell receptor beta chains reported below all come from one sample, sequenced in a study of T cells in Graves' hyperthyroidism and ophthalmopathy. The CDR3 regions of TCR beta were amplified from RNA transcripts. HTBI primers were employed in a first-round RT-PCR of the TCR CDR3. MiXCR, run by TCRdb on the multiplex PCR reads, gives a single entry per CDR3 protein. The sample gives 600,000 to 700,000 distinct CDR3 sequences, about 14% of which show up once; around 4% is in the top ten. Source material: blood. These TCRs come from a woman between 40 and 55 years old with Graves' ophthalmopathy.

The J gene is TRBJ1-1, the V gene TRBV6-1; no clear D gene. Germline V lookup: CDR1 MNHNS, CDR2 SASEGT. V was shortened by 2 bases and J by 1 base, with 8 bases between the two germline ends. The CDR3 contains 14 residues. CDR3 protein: CASSEIFQNTEAFF. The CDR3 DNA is TGTGCCAGCAGTGAAATCTTTCAGAACACTGAAGCTTTCTTT.

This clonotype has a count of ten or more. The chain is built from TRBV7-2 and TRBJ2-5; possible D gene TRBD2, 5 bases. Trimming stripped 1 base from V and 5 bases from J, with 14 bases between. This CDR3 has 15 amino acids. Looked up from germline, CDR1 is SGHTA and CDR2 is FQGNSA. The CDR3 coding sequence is TGTGCCAGCAGCTTAGGTCCCGGGGAGTGGGAGACCCAGTACTTC. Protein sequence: CASSLGPGEWETQYF.

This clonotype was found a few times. This CDR3 reads CASSRVGKNTEAFF. CDR3 bases: TGCGCCAGCTCAAGGGTGGGGAAGAACACTGAAGCTTTCTTT. V usage is TRBV4-1 and J usage is TRBJ1-1; no clear D. Trimming stripped 8 bases from V and 1 base from J, with 14 bases between. The germline CDR1 and CDR2 sequences are MGHRA and YSYEKL. The CDR3 extends over 14 amino acids.

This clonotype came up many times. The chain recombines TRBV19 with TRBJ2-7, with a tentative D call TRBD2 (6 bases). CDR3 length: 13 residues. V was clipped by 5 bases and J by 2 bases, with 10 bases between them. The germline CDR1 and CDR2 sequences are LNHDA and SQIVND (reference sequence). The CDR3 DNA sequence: TGTGCCAGTAGTCCTAGCGTCACCTACGAGCAGTACTTC. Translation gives CASSPSVTYEQYF.

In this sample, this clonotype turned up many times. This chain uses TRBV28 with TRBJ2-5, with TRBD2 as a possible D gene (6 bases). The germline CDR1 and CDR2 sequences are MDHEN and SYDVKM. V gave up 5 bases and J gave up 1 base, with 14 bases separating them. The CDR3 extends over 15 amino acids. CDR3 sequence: CASSSTWGVQETQYF. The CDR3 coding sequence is TGTGCCAGCAGTAGTACGTGGGGGGTCCAAGAGACCCAGTACTTC.

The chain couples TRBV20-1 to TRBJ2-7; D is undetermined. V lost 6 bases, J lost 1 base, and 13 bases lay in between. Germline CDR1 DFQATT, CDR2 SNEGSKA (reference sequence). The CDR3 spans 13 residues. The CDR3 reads CSAKIRWSYEQYF. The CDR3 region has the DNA TGCAGTGCGAAGATTAGATGGTCCTACGAGCAGTACTTC.

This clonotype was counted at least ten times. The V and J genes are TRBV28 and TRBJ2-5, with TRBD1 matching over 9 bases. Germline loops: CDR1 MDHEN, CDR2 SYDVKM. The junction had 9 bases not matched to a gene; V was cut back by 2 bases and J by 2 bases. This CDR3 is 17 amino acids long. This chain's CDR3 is CASSLADRGRGQETQYF. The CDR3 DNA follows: TGTGCCAGCAGTTTAGCGGACAGGGGTCGGGGGCAAGAGACCCAGTACTTC.

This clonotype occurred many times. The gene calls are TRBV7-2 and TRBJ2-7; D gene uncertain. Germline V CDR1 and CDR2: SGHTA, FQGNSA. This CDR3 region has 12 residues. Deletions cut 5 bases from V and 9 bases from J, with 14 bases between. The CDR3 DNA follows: TGTGCCAGCAGCCCCCCGTGGGGATTGCAGTACTTC. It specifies CASSPPWGLQYF.